This T cell receptor (beta chain) was identified in a study of T cell repertoires in cytomegalovirus infection. The study, taken as a whole, reports: Cumulative public TCR beta family frequency identified CMV carriers with the relevant HLA.

One entry per CDR3 protein results from TCRdb running MiXCR on the reads. The sample has about 360,000 distinct CDR3 sequences, 18% seen once. This CDR3 comprises 15 residues. The V end was cut by 0 bases, the J end by 7 bases, with 13 bases between. The germline V gene has CDR1 LGHNA and CDR2 YSLEER. On this clonotype: Its target is unknown.

The source of this sequence is a human donor in good health (CMV status not recorded). Some clones in this sample may be carry-over from other donors' samples. This chain joins TRBV4-3 and TRBJ1-5, with a tentative D call TRBD1 (5 bases). Sequencing input: PBMCs. The chain's CDR3 is CASSQDRAPDQPQHF. For the CDR3, the DNA is TGCGCCAGCAGCCAAGACAGGGCCCCCGACCAGCCCCAGCATTTT.